Each of the 5 T cell receptor beta chains below was sequenced from the same sample in a study of monozygotic twins with cystic fibrosis. TCRdb's copy holds only in-frame clones and misses some; the assay was immunoSEQ multiplex PCR. The table records over 25,000 clones, 80% to 95% of them present only once. Sequencing input: blood. These receptors all stem from a girl aged 2 to 9 with cystic fibrosis.

The chain couples TRBV6-5 to TRBJ1-2; D may be TRBD1 (5 bases). The CDR3 runs 13 residues. Between the trimmed V and J ends, which lost 6 bases and 5 bases, there was a span of 13 bases. CDR1 and CDR2 (germline): MNHEY, SVGAGI. CDR3 loop: CASSRAGTYGYTF. The CDR3 nucleotides are TGTGCCAGCAGCCGAGCAGGGACTTATGGCTACACCTTC.

The genes are TRBV21-1 and TRBJ1-5; TRBD1, the D gene given by the table, was not confirmed from the DNA. TRBV21-1 is a pseudogene locus. The CDR3 runs 17 residues. The CDR3 DNA follows: TGTGCCAGCAGCATTAGGACAGGGGACAATAGCAATCAGCCCCAGCATTTT. As protein: CASSIRTGDNSNQPQHF.

The CDR3 region is CASSDATVANTGELFF. Here the CDR3 DNA reads TGTGCCAGCAGTGACGCGACAGTCGCGAACACCGGGGAGCTGTTTTTT. The chain employs TRBV25-1 and TRBJ2-2, with D possibly matching TRBD1 (5 bases). The CDR3 is 16 residues long. Deletions cut 3 bases from V and 0 bases from J, with 11 bases between. From germline, CDR1 is MGHDK and CDR2 SYGVNS.

The gene calls are TRBV6-5 and TRBJ1-2; the match to TRBD1 covers 10 bases. This CDR3 is 15 amino acids long. The V segment lost 5 bases and the J segment 4 bases; nucleotides outside the gene matches: 7. Germline V gene data show CDR1 as MNHEY and CDR2 as SVGAGI. CDR3 region: CASSQDRGRTYGYTF. The CDR3 DNA is TGTGCCAGCAGTCAAGACAGGGGGCGGACCTATGGCTACACCTTC.

The V gene is TRBV10-3, the J gene TRBJ2-1; 16 nucleotides match TRBD2. V was pared by 4 bases and J by 8 bases, with 5 bases of the junction left unmatched. The CDR3 loop spans 16 amino acids. Germline V gene sequence: CDR1 ENHRY, CDR2 SYGVKD. The CDR3 is CAISVGTSGRADEQFF. As DNA, the CDR3 is TGTGCCATCAGTGTGGGGACTAGCGGGAGGGCAGATGAGCAGTTCTTC.